This T cell receptor (beta chain) is from a study of T cell clones after liver transplantation. Study background: At least one year of complete immunosuppression withdrawal without enzymes over twice normal defined tolerance.

Germline loops: CDR1 SGHAT, CDR2 FQDESV (reference sequence). V lost 5 bases and J 3 bases, leaving 8 bases between the germline ends. The CDR3 sequence is 12 residues long. Measured with immunoSEQ multiplex PCR; TCRdb has only the in-frame clones, and not every one. The table records around 18,000 clones, 85% to 90% of them present only once. The chain combines TRBV11-1 with TRBJ2-7; D may be TRBD2 (6 bases). This material consisted of CD8+ T cells from blood, taken approximately 3.5 years after liver transplant. The source of this sequence is a human patient who received a liver transplant. Some T cells may be graft donor cells. The CDR3 DNA sequence: TGTGCCAGCAGCCGGGAGAGCTACGAGCAGTACTTC. It codes for CASSRESYEQYF.